The clone carrying this TCR beta chain was observed at least ten times. Antigen unknown. The data were obtained in a study of T cells in Graves' hyperthyroidism and ophthalmopathy. TCR beta CDR3 sequences were amplified from RNA transcripts. HTBI primers were used for first-round RT-PCR of the TCR CDR3. TCRdb fed the multiplex PCR reads into MiXCR, producing one record per CDR3 protein. The sample comprises 300,000 to 350,000 distinct CDR3 sequences, 18% of which are singletons, and about half rests with the top ten. General study results and limits: Separation of ophthalmopathy from stable hyperthyroidism was achieved by a 13 V-J model.

The CDR3 consists of 12 residues. Deletions cut 2 bases from V and 5 bases from J, with 5 bases between. The chain combines TRBV12-3 or TRBV12-4 with TRBJ2-3; D gene unclear. Sequences were obtained from blood. The receptor comes from a woman aged 45 to 65 with Graves' hyperthyroidism. For the CDR3, the DNA is TGTGCCAGCAGTTTAATAGGAGATACGCAGTATTTT. Amino acids: CASSLIGDTQYF.